This entry lists 28 T cell receptor beta chains sequenced from one sample in a study of OX40 agonist ivuxolimab in advanced cancers. Sequencing was performed with immunoSEQ multiplex PCR; in TCRdb, only in-frame clones are kept and a portion is missing. This table has tens of thousands of clones, about four fifths appearing once. The sequenced sample was CD4+ or CD8+ T cells sorted from blood, obtained in a trial of the OX40 agonist ivuxolimab. All receptors derive from an adult with an advanced solid tumor such as melanoma, head and neck, liver or kidney cancer.

The CDR3 here is CASISGGGSYNEQFF. The CDR3 DNA reads as TGTGCCAGCATTTCAGGGGGGGGCTCCTACAATGAGCAGTTCTTC. J is TRBJ2-1 and V is TRBV6-6, with D perhaps given as TRBD1 or TRBD2 (7 bases each). This CDR3 region has 15 residues. V was shortened by 7 bases and J by 0 bases, with 13 bases between the two germline ends. Germline V lookup: CDR1 MNHNY, CDR2 SVGAGI (reference sequence).

The chain recombines TRBV2 with TRBJ1-3, with TRBD1 as a possible D gene (6 bases). CDR3 length: 12 amino acids. Germline assignment: CDR1 SNHLY and CDR2 FYNNEI. Trimming took 6 bases from V and 6 from J, leaving 9 bases between them. CDR3 nucleotides: TGTGCCAGCAGCGACAGGTTAAACACCATATATTTT. Protein: CASSDRLNTIYF.

The gene calls are TRBV27 and TRBJ2-2; D unclear. CDR1 is MNHEY and CDR2 is SMNVEV in the germline V gene (reference sequence). V lost 2 bases and J 6 bases, leaving 7 bases between the germline ends. CDR3 size: 13 residues. CDR3 DNA: TGTGCCAGCAGTTTAGACGGGCCCGGGGAGCTGTTTTTT. Translated: CASSLDGPGELFF.

The V and J genes are TRBV4-3 and TRBJ2-7; D is undetermined. The CDR3 has 13 residues. CDR1 LGHNA and CDR2 YSLEER come from the germline V gene. V lost 1 base to trimming and J lost 5 bases, with 9 bases between them. For the CDR3, the DNA is TGCGCCAGCAGCCAAGGGGCTTGGGACGAGCAGTACTTC. Protein: CASSQGAWDEQYF.

The chain recombines TRBV28 with TRBJ1-1; maybe TRBD1 (5 bases). The germline V and J ends were trimmed by 7 bases and 1 base, with 13 bases remaining between them. In germline, CDR1 is MDHEN, CDR2 SYDVKM. This CDR3 comprises 14 residues. In DNA form, the CDR3 reads TGTGCCAGCACCCGAGCAGGGCAGAACACTGAAGCTTTCTTT. Protein sequence: CASTRAGQNTEAFF.

The CDR3 loop is CASRYDTGTSGYTF. DNA for the CDR3: TGTGCCAGCAGGTATGATACAGGGACGTCTGGCTACACCTTC. The rearrangement joins TRBV11-1 to TRBJ1-2, with D possibly being TRBD1 (6 bases). The V end lost 6 bases, the J end lost 7 bases, and 18 bases lay between the germline ends. Per the germline V gene, CDR1 is SGHAT and CDR2 is FQDESV (reference sequence). This CDR3 has 14 residues.

This chain connects TRBV19 to TRBJ1-2, with 8 bases identical to TRBD1. From germline, CDR1 is LNHDA and CDR2 SQIVND (reference sequence). With V trimmed by 3 bases and J by 5 bases, 5 bases remained unmatched. The CDR3 spans 14 residues. CDR3 residues: CASSMQGAWYGYTF. The DNA for the CDR3 is TGTGCCAGTAGTATGCAGGGGGCTTGGTATGGCTACACCTTC.

As concerns this clone: The junction differs from germline at one of its ends, possibly a read error. The rearrangement links TRBV7-7 to TRBJ1-1; D ambiguous. CDR1 and CDR2 (germline): SSHAT, FNYEAQ (reference sequence). The CDR3 contains 13 residues. CDR3 nucleotides: TGTGCTAGCAGCCGCTGGTTGAACACTGAAGCTTTCTTT. This codes for CASSRWLNTEAFF.

The J gene is TRBJ2-1, the V gene TRBV19, with D possibly being TRBD1 or TRBD2 (5 bases each). Germline V gene sequence: CDR1 LNHDA, CDR2 SQIVND (reference sequence). V was pared by 3 bases and J by 9 bases, with 9 bases between. There are 12 residues in the CDR3. The CDR3 spells CASSIWGSEQFF. Here the CDR3 DNA reads TGTGCCAGTAGTATTTGGGGGAGTGAGCAGTTCTTC.

J is TRBJ1-1 and V is TRBV4-2; no reliable D call. V was pared by 1 base and J by 1 base, with 4 bases between. This CDR3 contains 13 residues. Germline values: CDR1 LGHNA, CDR2 YNFKEQ. This CDR3 is CASSQGGNTEAFF. Written as DNA, the CDR3 is TGTGCCAGCAGCCAAGGAGGGAACACTGAAGCTTTCTTT.

The chain recombines TRBV6-4 with TRBJ2-7; 7 positions agree with TRBD1. The CDR3 is 15 residues long. CDR1 is MRHNA, CDR2 SNTAGT, per germline. Unmatched junction bases numbered 3, after V lost 0 bases and J lost 1 base. This CDR3 is CASSDSRGPSYEQYF. The CDR3, as DNA: TGTGCCAGCAGTGACTCTAGGGGGCCGTCCTACGAGCAGTACTTC.

This clone has a single count. The CDR3 bases are TGCGCCAGCAGCATCGGATCCTACGAGCAGTACTTC. This sequence encodes CASSIGSYEQYF. The rearrangement links TRBV5-1 to TRBJ2-7; unclear D gene. The CDR3 totals 12 residues. CDR1 and CDR2 from the germline V gene are SGHRS and YFSETQ. Trimming stripped 4 bases from V and 1 base from J, with 6 bases between.

CDR3 in amino acids: CASSQDLSSNQPQHF. CDR3 nucleotides: TGTGCCAGCAGCCAAGACTTGAGTAGCAATCAGCCCCAGCATTTT. The J gene is TRBJ1-5, the V gene TRBV4-2; D call uncertain. The germline gives CDR1 LGHNA, CDR2 YNFKEQ. There are 15 residues in the CDR3. V was clipped by 0 bases and J by 0 bases, with 6 bases between them.

This clone appeared a few times. The chain uses TRBV27 and TRBJ2-7, with D possibly matching TRBD1 (5 bases). The CDR3 consists of 13 residues. Germline CDR1 MNHEY, CDR2 SMNVEV (reference sequence). V shed 5 bases and J shed 6 bases, with 14 bases lying between them. For the CDR3, the DNA is TGTGCCAGCAGTCCGACAGATCAATCCGAGCAGTACTTC. Its protein product is CASSPTDQSEQYF.

The CDR3 bases are TGTGCCAGCAGCTTAGCCAAAAGGGATGGTGGCTACACCTTC. Its protein is CASSLAKRDGGYTF. V usage is TRBV7-9 and J usage is TRBJ1-2; no reliable D call. V was pared by 0 bases and J by 7 bases, with 12 bases between. The germline V gene has CDR1 SEHNR and CDR2 FQNEAQ (reference sequence). The CDR3 consists of 14 residues. Looking up the rest from reference TRBV7-9 and TRBJ1-2 gives the full variable domain: DTGVSQNPRHKITKRGQNVTFRCDPISEHNRLYWYRQTLGQGPEFLTYFQNEAQLEKSRLLSDRFSAERPKGSFSTLEIQRTEQGDSAMYLCASSLAKRDGGYTFGSGTRLTVV.

The chain uses TRBV14 and TRBJ2-7; 10 positions agree with TRBD2. Trimming removed 3 bases from V and 3 bases from J; junction bases left unmatched: 5. There are 15 residues in the CDR3. Germline-derived CDR1 and CDR2 are SGHDN and FVKESK. DNA of the CDR3: TGTGCCAGCAGCCAGGATAGCGGGAGGCGCTACGAGCAGTACTTC. It is translated as CASSQDSGRRYEQYF.

This CDR3 reads CASSFPEQYF. CDR3 sequence (DNA): TGTGCCAGCAGTTTCCCCGAGCAGTACTTC. J is TRBJ2-7 and V is TRBV27, with D uncertain. Germline CDR1 is MNHEY and CDR2 is SMNVEV (reference sequence). V gave up 3 bases and J gave up 6 bases, with 3 bases separating them. This CDR3 comprises 10 residues.

As DNA, the CDR3 is TGTGCCAGCAGCACAGGGTCATACACTGAAGCTTTCTTT. It encodes CASSTGSYTEAFF. The chain couples TRBV7-8 to TRBJ1-1; maybe TRBD1 (6 bases). Trimming removed 5 bases at V and 3 bases at J, with 10 bases between. Germline values: CDR1 SGHVS, CDR2 FQNEAQ. The CDR3 consists of 13 residues.

The rearrangement joins TRBV12-5 to TRBJ1-1; no definite D call. Trimming left V 6 bases short and J 4 bases short, with 15 bases between. The CDR3 runs to 14 residues. CDR1 LGHNT and CDR2 FRNRAP come from the germline V gene. The CDR3 sequence is CASGLHVSGTEAFF. The CDR3 coding sequence is TGTGCTAGTGGCTTACATGTGTCGGGCACTGAAGCTTTCTTT.

For the CDR3, the DNA is TGTGCCAGCAGCTTAGGCCCCGCGGGGAGGACGGGCACTGAAGCTTTCTTT. It translates to CASSLGPAGRTGTEAFF. This chain joins TRBV7-9 and TRBJ1-1; D is unresolved. V was shortened by 1 base and J by 4 bases, with 19 bases between the two germline ends. CDR1 and CDR2 from the germline V gene are SEHNR and FQNEAQ (reference sequence). The CDR3 covers 17 residues. The full variable domain, in which reference TRBV7-9 and TRBJ1-1 provide the parts outside the CDR3, is DTGVSQNPRHKITKRGQNVTFRCDPISEHNRLYWYRQTLGQGPEFLTYFQNEAQLEKSRLLSDRFSAERPKGSFSTLEIQRTEQGDSAMYLCASSLGPAGRTGTEAFFGQGTRLTVV.

CDR3 sequence reads: CASSVATFGTDTQYF. Written as DNA, the CDR3 is TGTGCCAGCAGCGTAGCTACCTTTGGCACAGATACGCAGTATTTT. The chain recombines TRBV9 with TRBJ2-3; D is unclear. CDR1 SGDLS and CDR2 YYNGEE come from the germline V gene. With 0 bases removed from V and 1 base from J, the gap between germline ends came to 9 bases. There are 15 residues in the CDR3.

The gene calls are TRBV2 and TRBJ2-7; no definite D call. The CDR3 sequence is 11 residues long. V lost 3 bases and J lost 6, with 6 bases in between. Germline loops: CDR1 SNHLY, CDR2 FYNNEI. The CDR3 here is CASSDMGEQYF. In DNA form, the CDR3 reads TGTGCCAGCAGTGATATGGGCGAGCAGTACTTC.

The chain has TRBV5-8 and TRBJ2-7, with D hard to call. This CDR3 region has 15 residues. V gave up 4 bases and J gave up 3 bases, with 17 bases separating them. Germline CDR1 and CDR2: SGHTS and YDEGEE. CDR3 loop: CASSPGRAVLYEQYF. The CDR3, as DNA: TGTGCCAGCAGCCCGGGTAGGGCAGTCCTCTACGAGCAGTACTTC.

The gene calls are TRBV29-1 and TRBJ2-7; D uncertain. The V gene lost 4 bases and the J gene lost 0 bases, with 10 bases spanning the gap. Germline-derived CDR1 and CDR2 are SQVTM and ANQGSEA. This CDR3 is 13 amino acids long. CDR3 protein: CSVAGLSSYEQYF. DNA for the CDR3: TGCAGCGTTGCGGGCCTAAGCTCCTACGAGCAGTACTTC.

This chain links TRBV19 with TRBJ2-1; D assignment may be TRBD1 or TRBD2 (6 bases each). V was shortened by 10 bases and J by 1 base, with 20 bases between the two germline ends. Germline V gives CDR1 LNHDA, CDR2 SQIVND (reference sequence). The CDR3 is made up of 16 amino acids. This CDR3 is CATAMTRGISYNEQFF. DNA for the CDR3: TGTGCCACAGCCATGACTAGGGGGATTTCCTACAATGAGCAGTTCTTC.

By sample share, this clone is medium-sized. The CDR3 DNA reads TGTGCCACCAGCAGAGCACAGGGCGACTCCGGGGAGCTGTTTTTT. Translating gives CATSRAQGDSGELFF. The chain combines TRBV15 with TRBJ2-2, with D maybe TRBD1 (6 bases). The germline V gene encodes CDR1 LNHNV and CDR2 YYDKDF (reference sequence). The V end lost 1 base, the J end lost 6 bases, and 12 bases lay between the germline ends. CDR3 size: 15 residues.

The chain is built from TRBV9 and TRBJ2-2; D might be TRBD2 (6 bases). Germline V gene sequence: CDR1 SGDLS, CDR2 YYNGEE. The CDR3 length is 15 residues. Trimming stripped 0 bases from V and 6 bases from J, with 12 bases between. The DNA for the CDR3 is TGTGCCAGCAGCGTAGTAGGAGGGGCCCCCGGGGAGCTGTTTTTT. Encoded protein: CASSVVGGAPGELFF.

The rearrangement uses TRBV10-3 and TRBJ2-1; D is possibly TRBD2 (6 bases). CDR3 length equals 13 residues. In germline, CDR1 is ENHRY, CDR2 SYGVKD. V lost 6 bases to trimming and J lost 9 bases, with 15 bases between them. The CDR3 bases are TGTGCCATCAGGCCCCCACTAGCTTTTGAGCAGTTCTTC. This sequence encodes CAIRPPLAFEQFF.